A single sample is the source of the 31 T cell receptor beta chains below, sequenced in a study of cytomegalovirus exposure and HLA in healthy donors. Vbeta (60) and Jbeta (13) primers were used in the PCR. The assay was immunoSEQ multiplex PCR, and TCRdb's table has in-frame clones only and misses some. Of under 150,000 clones in the sample, 75% to 85% were seen once. Material for sequencing was PBMCs. The receptors shown here come from a male donor in good health and CMV-seronegative.

The chain uses TRBV5-4 and TRBJ2-7; 7 bases fit TRBD1. Trimming cost V 4 bases and J 3 bases; bases outside gene matches: 7. The CDR3 loop spans 14 amino acids. Germline values: CDR1 SGHNT, CDR2 YYREEE (reference sequence). CDR3 DNA: TGTGCCAGCAGCCCTTGGGGACAGAGCTACGAGCAGTACTTC. This translates into CASSPWGQSYEQYF.

This chain connects TRBV6-6 to TRBJ2-3; TRBD2 matches at 13 bases. V gave up 6 bases and J gave up 4 bases; unmatched junction bases: 4. The germline CDR1 and CDR2 sequences are MNHNY and SVGAGI (reference sequence). The CDR3 runs 15 residues. For the CDR3, the DNA is TGTGCCAGCAGACTAGCGGGGGGGCGGGCAGATACGCAGTATTTT. It codes for CASRLAGGRADTQYF.

This clone was counted a single time. V is TRBV29-1 and J is TRBJ2-2; D may be TRBD1 (6 bases). Germline assignment: CDR1 SQVTM and CDR2 ANQGSEA. The V gene lost 4 bases and the J gene lost 1 base, with 7 bases spanning the gap. This CDR3 is built from 13 residues. In nucleotides, the CDR3 is TGCAGCGTTGGAGGGGGGAACACCGGGGAGCTGTTTTTT. It specifies CSVGGGNTGELFF.

The gene calls are TRBV7-2 and TRBJ2-2, with D unresolved. Germline CDR1 is SGHTA and CDR2 is FQGNSA. Trimming removed 2 bases at V and 6 bases at J, with 7 bases between. The CDR3 runs to 13 residues. Written as DNA, the CDR3 is TGTGCCAGCAGCTTACGAGATTCCGGGGAGCTGTTTTTT. Its translation is CASSLRDSGELFF.

The chain links TRBV7-9 to TRBJ2-7; perhaps TRBD2 as D (6 bases). CDR1 SEHNR and CDR2 FQNEAQ come from the germline V gene (reference sequence). CDR3 size: 13 residues. V lost 4 bases, J lost 6 bases, and 13 bases lay in between. CDR3 region: CASSSGGRLEQYF. The DNA for the CDR3 is TGTGCCAGCAGCTCCGGGGGAAGGCTCGAGCAGTACTTC.

V and J are TRBV5-4 and TRBJ2-5, with TRBD1 as a possible D gene (5 bases). This CDR3 contains 15 residues. Deletions cut 0 bases from V and 0 bases from J, with 9 bases between. Germline assignment: CDR1 SGHNT and CDR2 YYREEE (reference sequence). CDR3 in amino acids: CASSLGGPYQETQYF. The CDR3 DNA follows: TGTGCCAGCAGCTTGGGGGGCCCTTACCAAGAGACCCAGTACTTC.

V and J are TRBV30 and TRBJ1-6; 7 bases are a match to TRBD1. V trimming: 3 bases; J trimming: 6 bases; junction bases outside the gene matches: 5. The CDR3 runs to 14 residues. Germline V gene data show CDR1 as GTSNPN and CDR2 as SVGIG (reference sequence). The CDR3 here is CAWRTGTANSPLHF. In DNA form, the CDR3 reads TGTGCCTGGAGGACCGGGACAGCTAATTCACCCCTCCACTTT.

This rearrangement joins TRBV2 to TRBJ2-7; 8 positions match TRBD1. The germline V gene has CDR1 SNHLY and CDR2 FYNNEI. The CDR3 is 13 residues long. The ends lost 9 bases at V and 0 bases at J; junction bases unmatched: 4. Here the CDR3 DNA reads TGTGCCAGGTCAGGGGGCCGCTCCTACGAGCAGTACTTC. Translating gives CARSGGRSYEQYF.

V is TRBV9 and J is TRBJ2-5; D may be TRBD1 (6 bases). V lost 7 bases to trimming and J lost 7 bases, with 17 bases between them. The CDR3 has 13 amino acids. Germline CDR1 SGDLS, CDR2 YYNGEE. This CDR3 reads CASQGRPEGTQYF. The CDR3 DNA reads TGTGCCAGCCAGGGGCGGCCAGAGGGGACCCAGTACTTC.

This clone was counted once. This chain connects TRBV7-8 to TRBJ2-7; D gene unclear. This CDR3 spans 12 amino acids. Trimming pared 3 bases from V and 0 bases from J, leaving 3 bases between. Germline V gives CDR1 SGHVS, CDR2 FQNEAQ. The CDR3 loop reads CASSLSSYEQYF. The DNA of the CDR3 is TGTGCCAGCAGCTTGAGCTCCTACGAGCAGTACTTC.

V gene TRBV10-3 combines with J gene TRBJ1-2, with 8 bases matching TRBD1. Unmatched junction bases numbered 1, after V lost 0 bases and J lost 7 bases. Germline CDR1 reads ENHRY; CDR2 reads SYGVKD. There are 13 residues in the CDR3. As DNA, the CDR3 is TGTGCCATCAGTGAGTCGGACAGGGCTGGCTACACCTTC. Amino acids: CAISESDRAGYTF.

The rearrangement uses TRBV30 and TRBJ1-1; 7 nucleotides align to TRBD1. Germline assignment: CDR1 GTSNPN and CDR2 SVGIG (reference sequence). The CDR3 has 14 amino acids. The CDR3 spells CALGQSRNSLVAFF. The CDR3 bases are TGTGCTTTGGGACAGTCCCGCAACTCCCTGGTAGCTTTCTTT.

V is TRBV7-6 and J is TRBJ2-7, with TRBD1 as a possible D gene (6 bases). CDR1 SGHVS and CDR2 FNYEAQ come from the germline V gene. The ends were cut back, 4 bases at V and 6 bases at J, with 16 bases in the middle. This CDR3 has 14 residues. CDR3: CASSSTVDSREQYF. The CDR3 DNA sequence: TGTGCCAGCAGCTCTACGGTGGACAGCCGCGAGCAGTACTTC.

The chain joins TRBV25-1 to TRBJ1-1, with D maybe TRBD1 (6 bases). Trimming took 4 bases from V and 7 from J, leaving 13 bases between them. This CDR3 region has 13 residues. Germline V gene lookup returns CDR1 MGHDK and CDR2 SYGVNS. The CDR3 loop is CASSGAGVGEAFF. CDR3 DNA sequence: TGTGCCAGCAGTGGGGCAGGGGTGGGTGAAGCTTTCTTT. Variable domain in full (rest from reference TRBV25-1 and TRBJ1-1): EADIYQTPRYLVIGTGKKITLECSQTMGHDKMYWYQQDPGMELHLIHYSYGVNSTEKGDLSSESTVSRIRTEHFPLTLESARPSHTSQYLCASSGAGVGEAFFGQGTRLTVV.

The chain's CDR3 is CASIDREGMNTEAFF. For the CDR3, the DNA is TGTGCCAGCATCGACCGGGAGGGGATGAACACTGAAGCTTTCTTT. The V call is TRBV19, the J call TRBJ1-1; a possible D gene is TRBD1 (5 bases). Germline CDR1 is LNHDA and CDR2 is SQIVND (reference sequence). The CDR3 runs to 15 residues. V lost 9 bases, J lost 0 bases, and 17 bases lay in between.

The chain joins TRBV4-1 to TRBJ1-5, with 9 bases lining up with TRBD1. Trimming took 4 bases from V and 11 from J; bases not matched to a gene: 15. This CDR3 has 16 residues. In germline, CDR1 is MGHRA, CDR2 YSYEKL. This chain's CDR3 is CASSLGTDRGLQAQHF. The CDR3 nucleotides read TGCGCCAGCAGCCTGGGTACGGACAGGGGTCTCCAAGCCCAGCATTTT.

The V gene is TRBV7-8, the J gene TRBJ1-5; D gene unclear. CDR1 and CDR2 (germline): SGHVS, FQNEAQ. Trimming left V 3 bases short and J 2 bases short, with 8 bases between. This CDR3 has 14 amino acids. In DNA, the CDR3 is TGTGCCAGCAGCTTTTACGGGGGCAATCAGCCCCAGCATTTT. It translates to CASSFYGGNQPQHF.

This rearrangement joins TRBV6-1 to TRBJ1-6, with D uncertain. Germline V gene lookup returns CDR1 MNHNS and CDR2 SASEGT. There are 12 residues in the CDR3. Between the trimmed V and J ends, which lost 7 bases and 7 bases, there was a span of 8 bases. The DNA of the CDR3 is TGTGCCAGCAAGGAGGGAAATTCACCCCTCCACTTT. Residues: CASKEGNSPLHF.

The chain links TRBV6-5 to TRBJ1-5; D remains unclear. This CDR3 region has 14 residues. Looked up from germline, CDR1 is MNHEY and CDR2 is SVGAGI. V was trimmed by 0 bases and J by 5 bases, leaving 8 bases between them. Here the CDR3 DNA reads TGTGCCAGCAGTTACTCAGACAAAGATCAGCCCCAGCATTTT. It encodes CASSYSDKDQPQHF.

The chain has TRBV19 and TRBJ2-3, with D possibly matching TRBD1 (5 bases). Per germline, CDR1 LNHDA and CDR2 SQIVND (reference sequence). The CDR3 is 14 residues long. Trimming stripped 6 bases from V and 2 bases from J, with 12 bases between. CDR3 nucleotides: TGTGCCAGTAGGATCAGGGATGTCACAGATACGCAGTATTTT. Its protein is CASRIRDVTDTQYF. The whole variable domain, filled in from reference TRBV19 and TRBJ2-3, reads DGGITQSPKYLFRKEGQNVTLSCEQNLNHDAMYWYRQDPGQGLRLIYYSQIVNDFQKGDIAEGYSVSREKKESFPLTVTSAQKNPTAFYLCASRIRDVTDTQYFGPGTRLTVL.

The chain links TRBV5-1 to TRBJ2-7; TRBD2 matches at 7 bases. Germline V gene sequence: CDR1 SGHRS, CDR2 YFSETQ. Unmatched junction bases numbered 5, after V lost 4 bases and J lost 4 bases. CDR3 length: 13 amino acids. CDR3 sequence: CASSPGGGYEQYF. The CDR3, as DNA: TGCGCCAGCAGCCCCGGCGGGGGTTACGAGCAGTACTTC.

The sample holds a few counts of this clone. The chain combines TRBV2 with TRBJ1-4; 10 bases match TRBD1. The CDR3 has 15 amino acids. Trimming at V came to 6 bases and at J to 8 bases, leaving 9 bases not matched to a gene. The germline V gene encodes CDR1 SNHLY and CDR2 FYNNEI. The CDR3 DNA is TGTGCCAGCAGCGAACAGACAGGGGGCAGGGAAAAACTGTTTTTT. It codes for CASSEQTGGREKLFF.

This clone appeared once. The chain is built from TRBV9 and TRBJ1-2, with D maybe TRBD1 (6 bases). Germline CDR1 SGDLS, CDR2 YYNGEE. The CDR3 length is 15 residues. Trimming pared 0 bases from V and 8 bases from J, leaving 17 bases between. The CDR3 sequence: CASSVGLGQGLGYTF. The CDR3 DNA is TGTGCCAGCAGCGTAGGGTTGGGGCAGGGGTTGGGCTACACCTTC.

The rearrangement links TRBV7-8 to TRBJ2-7, with TRBD2 matching over 7 bases. Germline CDR1 and CDR2: SGHVS and FQNEAQ. V shed 5 bases and J 2 bases; nucleotides not matched to a gene: 15. The CDR3 runs to 17 residues. Written as DNA, the CDR3 is TGTGCCAGCAGCCAGTATTCTAGGGACTATGCTACCTACGAGCAGTACTTC. Its protein product is CASSQYSRDYATYEQYF.

The gene calls are TRBV6-4 and TRBJ1-2; 8 bases are a match to TRBD1. Germline-derived CDR1 and CDR2 are MRHNA and SNTAGT. The CDR3 runs 13 residues. After removal of 4 bases from V and 4 bases from J, the junction contained 2 bases not matched to a gene. CDR3 in amino acids: CASSGGQGYGYTF. The CDR3 nucleotides are TGTGCCAGCAGTGGAGGACAGGGCTATGGCTACACCTTC.

This chain uses TRBV29-1 with TRBJ2-7; possibly TRBD1 for D (6 bases). The CDR3 consists of 14 residues. CDR1 and CDR2 from the germline V gene are SQVTM and ANQGSEA. V dropped 2 bases and J dropped 1 base, with 12 bases sitting between them. As DNA, the CDR3 is TGCAGCGTTGAATCCGAGACAGGATCCTACGAGCAGTACTTC. It is translated as CSVESETGSYEQYF.

The J gene is TRBJ2-7, the V gene TRBV7-2; 12 nucleotides agree with TRBD2. CDR3 length: 16 amino acids. CDR1 is SGHTA, CDR2 FQGNSA, per germline. The junction had 6 bases not matched to a gene; V was cut back by 4 bases and J by 2 bases. The CDR3 DNA follows: TGTGCCAGCAGCTCGGGGGGACTAGCGGGCACCTACGAGCAGTACTTC. This translates into CASSSGGLAGTYEQYF. The full variable domain, its missing parts supplied by reference TRBV7-2 and TRBJ2-7, is GAGVSQSPSNKVTEKGKDVELRCDPISGHTALYWYRQSLGQGLEFLIYFQGNSAPDKSGLPSDRFSAERTGGSVSTLTIQRTQQEDSAVYLCASSSGGLAGTYEQYFGPGTRLTVT.

This chain links TRBV9 with TRBJ2-3; the D is unclear. Trimming removed 3 bases from V and 0 bases from J, with 11 bases in between. The CDR3 spans 15 residues. The germline CDR1 and CDR2 sequences are SGDLS and YYNGEE. The CDR3 region has the DNA TGTGCCAGCAGCGCCCATCCGACTAGCACAGATACGCAGTATTTT. Amino acids: CASSAHPTSTDTQYF.

This chain links TRBV15 with TRBJ2-6; the D is unclear. Trimming left V 5 bases short and J 0 bases short, with 8 bases between. Germline lookup yields CDR1 LNHNV and CDR2 YYDKDF (reference sequence). CDR3 size: 15 residues. In DNA, the CDR3 is TGTGCCACCAGCTCCATCTACTCTGGGGCCAACGTCCTGACTTTC. It is translated as CATSSIYSGANVLTF.

The V call is TRBV6-6, the J call TRBJ2-5; a weak D match, TRBD1 (5 bases). The ends were cut back, 2 bases at V and 0 bases at J, with 13 bases in the middle. Germline V lookup: CDR1 MNHNY, CDR2 SVGAGI (reference sequence). The CDR3 sequence is 16 residues long. The chain's CDR3 is CASSYVGASYQETQYF. In nucleotides, the CDR3 is TGTGCCAGCAGTTACGTTGGGGCGTCATACCAAGAGACCCAGTACTTC.

The gene calls are TRBV5-5 and TRBJ2-1, with D possibly matching TRBD2 (5 bases). V lost 4 bases, J lost 8 bases, and 19 bases lay in between. Germline loops: CDR1 SGHKS, CDR2 YYEKEE (reference sequence). The CDR3 extends over 15 amino acids. The CDR3 loop is CASSPGLRLKDEQFF. For the CDR3, the DNA is TGTGCCAGCAGCCCAGGACTTCGCTTAAAGGATGAGCAGTTCTTC. Filled out from reference TRBV5-5 and TRBJ2-1, the complete variable domain reads DAGVTQSPTHLIKTRGQQVTLRCSPISGHKSVSWYQQVLGQGPQFIFQYYEKEERGRGNFPDRFSARQFPNYSSELNVNALLLGDSALYLCASSPGLRLKDEQFFGPGTRLTVL.